This T cell receptor (beta chain) stems from a study of spatial heterogeneity in lung cancer (dated by TCRdb to about 2019). About the investigation overall: Samples were obtained from 65 to 90 patients with early-stage, untreated non-small cell lung cancer from the lung TRACERx cohort. The study quantitatively compared TCR alpha and beta repertoires across multiple tumor regions, matched nontumor lung and blood in non-small cell lung cancer. In the raw uncorrected reads, each unique combination of TCR and UMI appeared more than ten times on average. At surgery, both alpha and beta chains were TCR-sequenced in about 200 tumor regions, 64 matched nontumor lung samples and 56 PBMC samples. Follow-up PBMC samples were sequenced whenever available, with the median time to follow-up being around 2 years after resection. Beta-chain transcripts were consistently detected in greater numbers than alpha-chain transcripts, which likely reflects a higher abundance of beta-chain transcripts. TCR repertoire features were related to nonsynonymous mutation counts determined by whole-exome sequencing of tumor tissue. Results the study describes overall, beyond this receptor: Only approximately 13 patients were included in the comparisons of baseline and follow-up blood repertoires. Ubiquitous expanded tumor TCRs were detected in blood more often at tumor resection than at routine follow-up. Confirming at a functional level the hypothesis that regional TCRs recognize regional mutations was considered to require additional single-cell paired TCR alpha and beta sequencing.

This clonotype occurred many times. It has no known antigen specificity. No qualities accompany the bases; no much larger clone lies one base away. Library construction relied on 5' RACE. Sequenced using a NextSeq 500. In the TCR library protocol, a unique molecular identifier was attached to each TCR cDNA molecule so that PCR and sequencing errors could be corrected. In the authors' own workflow: Decombinator tools were used for TCR identification, UMI-based error correction and CDR3 extraction. Expanded TCRs were defined as those above a frequency of 2 per 1,000, corresponding to the top 1% of the tumor frequency distribution. Rényi diversity was computed with the R vegan package after subsampling each repertoire 100 times to 5,000 TCRs. CDR3 similarity networks were built from amino acid triplet string-kernel similarity, with CDR3s being connected when pairwise similarity was above 0.82. TCRdb trimmed the raw reads at Q25, called clones with MiXCR and kept productive beta chains. Rows matching on CDR3 protein sequence are summarized as one entry with the most common DNA and genes. The V and J calls, along with clone size, are taken from TCRdb and not from the paper's own processing. The table for this sample lists about 52,000 distinct CDR3 sequences; around 7% of them were counted only once. 35% of the sample belongs to the ten largest clones.

The germline V gene (reference sequence) specifies DFQATT as CDR1 and SNEGSKA as CDR2. The CDR3 has 16 amino acids, counting the end cysteine and phenylalanine. Of the read, only the CDR3 DNA is kept; its 48 bases are in frame from base 1. Germline trimming amounts to 0 bases on V and 6 bases on J, with 12 as the count of junction bases outside the gene matches. What this sample's time point label stands for: blood at routine non-recurrence follow-up after resection. TCR sequencing used whole RNA extracted from tumor and nontumor lung tissue, or from cryopreserved PBMC samples, without cell sorting. A patient was chosen for TCR sequencing only when enough RNA was available from at least two tumor regions.

This sequence uses TRBV20-1 and TRBJ2-3; 7 bases in between match TRBD1. Sequencing used PBMCs, obtained at follow-up. The clonotype was recovered from a female donor with early-stage non-small cell lung cancer. DNA sequence: TGCAGTGCTAGAGATCAGGGACAGCTCTCGGGCGATACGCAGTATTTT. This gives the protein CSARDQGQLSGDTQYF.